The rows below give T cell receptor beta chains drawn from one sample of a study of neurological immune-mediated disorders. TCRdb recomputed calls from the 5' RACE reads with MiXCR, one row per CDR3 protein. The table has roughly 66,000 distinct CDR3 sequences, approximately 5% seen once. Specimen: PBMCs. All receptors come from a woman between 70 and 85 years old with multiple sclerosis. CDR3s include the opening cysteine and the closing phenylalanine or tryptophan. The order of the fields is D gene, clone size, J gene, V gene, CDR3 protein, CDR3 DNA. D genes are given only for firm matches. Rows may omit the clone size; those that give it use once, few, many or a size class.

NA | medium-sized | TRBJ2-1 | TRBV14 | CATGQAETGNEQFF | TGTGCCACTGGCCAGGCGGAGACTGGCAATGAGCAGTTCTTC
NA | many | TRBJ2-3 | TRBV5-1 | CASSLATFHPTDTQYF | TGCGCCAGCAGCTTGGCGACTTTCCACCCCACAGATACGCAGTATTTT
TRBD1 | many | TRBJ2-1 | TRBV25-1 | CASSRKGTGSYNEQFF | TGTGCCAGCAGTAGAAAGGGGACAGGATCCTACAATGAGCAGTTCTTC
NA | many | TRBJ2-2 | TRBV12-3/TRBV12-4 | CASRPAAGELFF | TGTGCCAGCAGGCCCGCAGCCGGGGAGCTGTTTTTT
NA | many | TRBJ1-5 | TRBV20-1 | CTGNQPQHF | TGCACGGGCAATCAGCCCCAGCATTTT
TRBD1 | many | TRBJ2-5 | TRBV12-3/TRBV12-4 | CASSSGQGAETQYF | TGTGCCAGCAGTTCAGGACAGGGGGCAGAGACCCAGTACTTC
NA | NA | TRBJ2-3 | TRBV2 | CASRVHYTDTQYF | TGTGCCAGCAGGGTTCACTACACAGATACGCAGTATTTT
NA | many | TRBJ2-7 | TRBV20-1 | CSAFRADYEQYF | TGCAGTGCTTTCAGGGCGGACTACGAGCAGTACTTC
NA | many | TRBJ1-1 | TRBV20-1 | CSGSGANTEAFF | TGCAGTGGGTCCGGGGCGAACACTGAAGCTTTCTTT
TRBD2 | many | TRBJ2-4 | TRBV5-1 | CASSSALAKNIQYF | TGCGCCAGCAGCTCGGCACTAGCGAAAAACATTCAGTACTTC
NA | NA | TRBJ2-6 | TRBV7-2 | CASSLTPGPGLANVLTF | TGTGCCAGCAGCTTAACTCCAGGACCCGGATTAGCCAACGTCCTGACTTTC
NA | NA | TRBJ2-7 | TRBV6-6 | CASSSLPLTEQYF | TGTGCCAGCAGTTCCCTCCCCCTCACCGAGCAGTACTTC
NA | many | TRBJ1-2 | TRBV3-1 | CASSQERGATYGYTF | TGTGCCAGCAGCCAAGAACGGGGGGCGACCTATGGCTACACCTTC
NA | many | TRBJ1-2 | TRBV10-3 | CAISEASSLGYGYTF | TGTGCCATCAGTGAGGCTAGCTCACTTGGGTATGGCTACACCTTC
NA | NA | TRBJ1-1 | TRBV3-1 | CASSRGDLNTEAFF | TGTGCCAGCAGCAGAGGGGACCTGAACACTGAAGCTTTCTTT
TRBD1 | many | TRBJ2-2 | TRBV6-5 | CASSRGQANTGELFF | TGTGCCAGCAGTCGCGGACAGGCGAACACCGGGGAGCTGTTTTTT
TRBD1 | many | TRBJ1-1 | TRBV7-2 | CASSWGQGNTEAFF | TGTGCCAGCAGCTGGGGACAGGGGAACACTGAAGCTTTCTTT
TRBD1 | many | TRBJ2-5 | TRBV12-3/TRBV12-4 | CASRRTGEETQYF | TGTGCCAGCAGACGGACAGGGGAAGAGACCCAGTACTTC
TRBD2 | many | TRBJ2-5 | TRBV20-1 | CSAREGTSGRAGETQYF | TGCAGTGCTAGAGAGGGGACTAGCGGGAGGGCAGGGGAGACCCAGTACTTC
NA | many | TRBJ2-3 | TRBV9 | CASSERGGTSTDTQYF | TGTGCCAGCAGCGAGAGGGGCGGGACTAGCACAGATACGCAGTATTTT
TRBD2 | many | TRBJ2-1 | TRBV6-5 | CASSPRTSGSRSSYNEQFF | TGTGCCAGCAGTCCTCGGACTAGCGGGAGTAGGTCATCCTACAATGAGCAGTTCTTC
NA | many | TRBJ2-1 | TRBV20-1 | CSARSFSTGYNEQFF | TGCAGTGCTCGGTCGTTTAGCACCGGGTACAATGAGCAGTTCTTC
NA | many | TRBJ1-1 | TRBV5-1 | CASSSTSGSTEAFF | TGCGCCAGCAGCTCCACGAGTGGTAGCACTGAAGCTTTCTTT
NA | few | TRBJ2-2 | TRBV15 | CATWNRLPTGELFF | TGTGCCACCTGGAACCGGTTACCCACCGGGGAGCTGTTTTTT
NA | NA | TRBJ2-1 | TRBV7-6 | CASSSPRGSRNEQFF | TGTGCCAGCAGCTCCCCAAGAGGGAGTAGGAATGAGCAGTTCTTC
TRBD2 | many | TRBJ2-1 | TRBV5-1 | CASSLTSGTRYNEQFF | TGCGCCAGCAGCTTGACTAGCGGGACACGGTACAATGAGCAGTTCTTC
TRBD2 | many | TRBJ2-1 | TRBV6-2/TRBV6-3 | CASRPSGRALNEQFF | TGTGCCAGCAGGCCTAGCGGGAGGGCCTTGAATGAGCAGTTCTTC
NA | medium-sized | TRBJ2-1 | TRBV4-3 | CASSQEYNEQFF | TGCGCCAGCAGCCAGGAATACAATGAGCAGTTCTTC
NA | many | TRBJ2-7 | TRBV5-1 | CASSLEIGYEQYF | TGCGCCAGCAGCTTGGAAATTGGTTACGAGCAGTACTTC
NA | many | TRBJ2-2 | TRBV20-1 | CSATKTGNTGELFF | TGCAGTGCCACCAAGACAGGGAACACCGGGGAGCTGTTTTTT
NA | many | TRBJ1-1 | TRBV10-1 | CASSETGRDTEAFF | TGCGCCAGCAGTGAAACAGGCCGGGACACTGAAGCTTTCTTT
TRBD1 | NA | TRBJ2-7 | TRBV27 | CATRPDDRGTLEQYF | TGTGCCACCCGACCCGACGACAGGGGGACTCTCGAGCAGTACTTC
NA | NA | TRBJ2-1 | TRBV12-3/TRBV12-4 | CASSRNYNEQFF | TGTGCCAGCAGTCGAAATTACAATGAGCAGTTCTTC
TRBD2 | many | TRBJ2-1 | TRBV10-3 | CAISYALETSGNNEQFF | TGTGCCATCAGCTACGCCTTGGAGACTAGCGGCAACAATGAGCAGTTCTTC
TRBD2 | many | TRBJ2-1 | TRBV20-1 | CSASDPGLASNEQFF | TGCAGTGCTAGTGATCCGGGACTAGCGAGCAATGAGCAGTTCTTC
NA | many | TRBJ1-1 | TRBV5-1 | CASSLASIQVNTEAFF | TGCGCCAGCAGCTTGGCCTCTATTCAGGTGAACACTGAAGCTTTCTTT
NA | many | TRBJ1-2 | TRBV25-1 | CASSEYSDYGYTF | TGTGCCAGCAGTGAATACTCAGACTATGGCTACACCTTC
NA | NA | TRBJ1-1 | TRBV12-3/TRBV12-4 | CASSPRARGTEAFF | TGTGCCAGCAGTCCGAGGGCCCGAGGGACTGAAGCTTTCTTT
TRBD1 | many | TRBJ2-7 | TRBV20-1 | CSARGTGVWNEQYF | TGCAGTGCTAGAGGGACAGGGGTGTGGAACGAGCAGTACTTC
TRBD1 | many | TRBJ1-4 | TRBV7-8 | CASSLRDRAEKLFF | TGTGCCAGCAGCCTACGGGACAGGGCGGAAAAACTGTTTTTT
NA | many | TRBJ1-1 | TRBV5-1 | CASSFEGFGFMNTEAFF | TGCGCCAGCAGCTTCGAGGGGTTTGGGTTTATGAACACTGAAGCTTTCTTT
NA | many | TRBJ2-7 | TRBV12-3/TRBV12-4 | CASSTGAGEQYF | TGTGCCAGCAGTACAGGGGCGGGAGAGCAGTACTTC
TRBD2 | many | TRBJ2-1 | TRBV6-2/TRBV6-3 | CASSHGGKQFF | TGTGCCAGCAGTCACGGGGGGAAGCAGTTCTTC
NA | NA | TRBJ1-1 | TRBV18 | CASSPRRERTEAFF | TGTGCCAGCTCACCACGGAGGGAGCGCACTGAAGCTTTCTTT
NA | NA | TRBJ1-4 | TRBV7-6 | CASSLDRRANEKLFF | TGTGCCAGCAGCTTAGACCGGCGCGCTAATGAAAAACTGTTTTTT
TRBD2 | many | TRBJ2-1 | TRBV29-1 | CSGERGTGNEQFF | TGCAGCGGAGAGCGGGGTACTGGGAATGAGCAGTTCTTC